The rows below give T cell receptor beta chains drawn from one sample of a study of cytomegalovirus exposure and HLA in healthy donors. The protocol was immunoSEQ multiplex PCR, while the TCRdb copy is restricted to in-frame clones and leaves out a portion. Of roughly 100,000 clones in the sample, roughly 80% are singletons; the top ten hold roughly 1.9%. The sequenced material came from PBMCs. These TCRs come from a woman between 35 and 50 years old in good health and CMV-seronegative. Both conserved end residues are part of each CDR3. A D gene is named only where the DNA matches it firmly. Clone size is given for some rows only: seen once, a few or many times, or a class if the clone is expanded.

>NA|15|TRBJ1-4|TRBV9|NA
TGTGCCAGCAGCGTAGAAGGACAGCCGAATGAAAAACTGTTTTTT
CASSVEGQPNEKLFF
>NA|18|TRBJ2-1|TRBV7-3|NA
TGTGCCAGCAGCCCTTCGAGGTTCGGGCGCGGGGGCAACAATGAGCAGTTCTTC
CASSPSRFGRGGNNEQFF
>NA|14|TRBJ2-5|TRBV7-9|few
TGTGCCAGCAGCTTAGCGTCGGGCCAAGAGACCCAGTACTTC
CASSLASGQETQYF
>NA|15|TRBJ2-1|TRBV23-1|NA
TGCGCCTGCCAAAGGGACTTGATCGGAGGACTGGAGCAGTTCTTC
CACQRDLIGGLEQFF
>NA|13|TRBJ2-7|TRBV7-9|NA
TGTGCCAGCAGCTTAAAGTTTGAGTCCGAGCAGTACTTC
CASSLKFESEQYF
>TRBD1|14|TRBJ1-5|TRBV5-6|NA
TGTGCCAGCAGCTCGGAGGGGGCCTATCAGCCCCAGCATTTT
CASSSEGAYQPQHF
>TRBD2|15|TRBJ2-7|TRBV28|NA
TGTGCCAGCAGTTCGGGGGGGAACAGCTACTACGAGCAGTACTTC
CASSSGGNSYYEQYF
>TRBD1|17|TRBJ2-7|TRBV27|NA
TGTGCCAGCAGTTTATTGGGAGGGACAGGGACTCCCTACGAGCAGTACTTC
CASSLLGGTGTPYEQYF
>TRBD1|13|TRBJ2-1|TRBV25-1|NA
TGTGCCAGCAGAAGGACAGGGTTCAATGAGCAGTTCTTC
CASRRTGFNEQFF
>NA|14|TRBJ2-7|TRBV7-7|NA
TGTGCTAGCAGCTTAGGGGCGGGACCCTACGAGCAGTACTTC
CASSLGAGPYEQYF
>TRBD1|13|TRBJ2-5|TRBV9|NA
TGTGCCAGCAGCGCCGGGACAGGGGGTATCCAGTACTTC
CASSAGTGGIQYF
>NA|14|TRBJ1-3|TRBV28|few
TGTGCCAGCAGTCCCCCGGGATCGGGAAACACCATATATTTT
CASSPPGSGNTIYF
>TRBD2|15|TRBJ2-7|TRBV11-2|few
TGTGCCAGCAGCTCTGCGACTAGCGGGAGAGACGAGCAGTACTTC
CASSSATSGRDEQYF
>NA|17|TRBJ2-5|TRBV7-6|NA
TGTGCCAGCAGCTTAGTCAGACCCCCAGGGAGGCAAGAGACCCAGTACTTC
CASSLVRPPGRQETQYF
>NA|11|TRBJ2-1|TRBV14|NA
TGTGCCAGCAGCCGAGGGCTTGAGCAGTTCTTC
CASSRGLEQFF
>NA|15|TRBJ1-1|TRBV7-9|NA
TGTGCCAGCAGCCCCTTGATGGGCATGAACACTGAAGCTTTCTTT
CASSPLMGMNTEAFF
>NA|15|TRBJ1-1|TRBV28|NA
TGTGCCAGCAGTACCCCAGGCGCAATGAACACTGAAGCTTTCTTT
CASSTPGAMNTEAFF
>NA|18|TRBJ2-7|TRBV5-5|once
TGTGCCAGCAGCTGGGGCAATCGACTGATCCTGACCTCCTACGAGCAGTACTTC
CASSWGNRLILTSYEQYF
>TRBD1|13|TRBJ2-3|TRBV29-1|NA
TGCAGCGTGCGGACAGGGACTGGCGATACGCAGTATTTT
CSVRTGTGDTQYF
>TRBD2|15|TRBJ2-1|TRBV28|NA
TGTGCCACCGAAATCAGTAGCGGGGTCTACAATGAGCAGTTCTTC
CATEISSGVYNEQFF
>NA|14|TRBJ1-1|TRBV9|NA
TGTGCCAGCAGCGTAGCAGGTTACGAGACTGAAGCTTTCTTT
CASSVAGYETEAFF
>TRBD1|14|TRBJ1-6|TRBV2|NA
TGTGCCAGCAGGAGGACAGGGAGTAATTCACCCCTCCACTTT
CASRRTGSNSPLHF
>NA|14|TRBJ2-1|TRBV7-8|NA
TGTGCCAGCAGCTTACAGGGTTCGGACAATGAGCAGTTCTTC
CASSLQGSDNEQFF
>TRBD1|15|TRBJ1-1|TRBV4-1|NA
TGCGCCAGCAGCCAGGGATGGACAGGGCGGGCGGAAGCTTTCTTT
CASSQGWTGRAEAFF